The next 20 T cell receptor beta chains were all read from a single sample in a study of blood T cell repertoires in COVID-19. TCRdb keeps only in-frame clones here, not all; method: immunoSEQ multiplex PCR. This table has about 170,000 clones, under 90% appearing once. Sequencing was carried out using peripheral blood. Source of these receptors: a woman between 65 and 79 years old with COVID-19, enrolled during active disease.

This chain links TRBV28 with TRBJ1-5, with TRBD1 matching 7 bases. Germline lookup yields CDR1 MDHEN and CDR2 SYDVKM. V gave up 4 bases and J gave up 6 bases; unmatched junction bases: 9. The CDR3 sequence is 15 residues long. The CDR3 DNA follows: TGTGCCAGCAGTTCCCGACAGGGTGCGATTCAGCCCCAGCATTTT. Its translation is CASSSRQGAIQPQHF.

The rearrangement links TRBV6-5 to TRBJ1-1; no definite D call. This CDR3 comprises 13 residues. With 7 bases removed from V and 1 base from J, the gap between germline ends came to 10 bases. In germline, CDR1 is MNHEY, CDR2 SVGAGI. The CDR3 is CASTPEKNTEAFF. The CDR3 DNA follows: TGTGCCAGCACGCCGGAGAAGAACACTGAAGCTTTCTTT.

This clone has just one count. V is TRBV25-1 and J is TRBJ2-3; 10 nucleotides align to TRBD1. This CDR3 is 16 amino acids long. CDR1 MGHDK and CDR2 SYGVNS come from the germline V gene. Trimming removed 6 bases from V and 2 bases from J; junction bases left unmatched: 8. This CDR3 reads CASRSDRGYSTDTQYF. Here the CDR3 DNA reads TGTGCCAGCAGATCGGACAGGGGGTATTCCACAGATACGCAGTATTTT. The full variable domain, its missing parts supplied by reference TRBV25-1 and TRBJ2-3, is EADIYQTPRYLVIGTGKKITLECSQTMGHDKMYWYQQDPGMELHLIHYSYGVNSTEKGDLSSESTVSRIRTEHFPLTLESARPSHTSQYLCASRSDRGYSTDTQYFGPGTRLTVL.

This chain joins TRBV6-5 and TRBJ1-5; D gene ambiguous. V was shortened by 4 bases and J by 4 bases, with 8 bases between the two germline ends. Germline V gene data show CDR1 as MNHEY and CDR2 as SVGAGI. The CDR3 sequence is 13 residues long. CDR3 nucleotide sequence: TGTGCCAGCAGTTCCACGAGGAATCAGCCCCAGCATTTT. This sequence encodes CASSSTRNQPQHF.

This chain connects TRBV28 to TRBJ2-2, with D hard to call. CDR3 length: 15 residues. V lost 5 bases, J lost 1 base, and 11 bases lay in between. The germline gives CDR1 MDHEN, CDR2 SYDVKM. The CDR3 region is CASSNPQLNTGELFF. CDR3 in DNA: TGTGCCAGCAGTAACCCGCAACTGAACACCGGGGAGCTGTTTTTT.

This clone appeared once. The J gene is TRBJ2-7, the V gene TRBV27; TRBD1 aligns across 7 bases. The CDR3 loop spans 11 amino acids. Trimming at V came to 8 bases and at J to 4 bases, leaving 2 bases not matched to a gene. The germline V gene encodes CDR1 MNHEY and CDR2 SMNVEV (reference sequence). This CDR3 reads CASQDRYEQYF. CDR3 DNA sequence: TGTGCCAGCCAGGACAGGTACGAGCAGTACTTC.

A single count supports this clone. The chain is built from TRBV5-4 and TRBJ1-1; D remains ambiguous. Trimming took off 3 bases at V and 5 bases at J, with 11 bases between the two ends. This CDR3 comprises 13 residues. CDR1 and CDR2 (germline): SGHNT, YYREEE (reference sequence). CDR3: CASSSAGRTEAFF. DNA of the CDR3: TGTGCCAGCAGCTCTGCGGGGAGGACTGAAGCTTTCTTT.

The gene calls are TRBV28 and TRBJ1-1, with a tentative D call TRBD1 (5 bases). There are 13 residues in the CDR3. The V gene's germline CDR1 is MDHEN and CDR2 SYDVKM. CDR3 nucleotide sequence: TGTGTTCAAGGGGAGGGTGTGAACACTGAAGCTTTCTTT. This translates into CVQGEGVNTEAFF.

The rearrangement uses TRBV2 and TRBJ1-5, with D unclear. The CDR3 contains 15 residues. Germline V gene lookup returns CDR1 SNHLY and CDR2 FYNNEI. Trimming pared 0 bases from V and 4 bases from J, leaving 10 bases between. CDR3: CASSEARGNNQPQHF. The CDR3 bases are TGTGCCAGCAGTGAAGCAAGAGGGAATAATCAGCCCCAGCATTTT.

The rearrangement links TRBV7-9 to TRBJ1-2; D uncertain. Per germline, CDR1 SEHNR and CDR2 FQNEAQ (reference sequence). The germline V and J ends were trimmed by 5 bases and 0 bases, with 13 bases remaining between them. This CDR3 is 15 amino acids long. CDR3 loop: CASSPKTGSNYGYTF. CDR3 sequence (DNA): TGTGCCAGCAGCCCTAAGACGGGATCTAACTATGGCTACACCTTC.

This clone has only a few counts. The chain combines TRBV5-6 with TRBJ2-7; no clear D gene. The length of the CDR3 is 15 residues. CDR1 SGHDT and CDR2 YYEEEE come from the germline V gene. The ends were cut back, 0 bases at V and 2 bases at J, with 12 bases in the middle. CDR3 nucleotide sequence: TGTGCCAGCAGCTTGGTAATGATCTCTACCTACGAGCAGTACTTC. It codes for CASSLVMISTYEQYF.

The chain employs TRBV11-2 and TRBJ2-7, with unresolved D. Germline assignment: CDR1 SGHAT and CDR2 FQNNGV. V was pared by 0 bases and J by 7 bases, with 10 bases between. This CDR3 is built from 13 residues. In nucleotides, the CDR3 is TGTGCCAGCAGCTTAGATCGGGTTGGAGAGCAGTACGTC. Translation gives CASSLDRVGEQYV.

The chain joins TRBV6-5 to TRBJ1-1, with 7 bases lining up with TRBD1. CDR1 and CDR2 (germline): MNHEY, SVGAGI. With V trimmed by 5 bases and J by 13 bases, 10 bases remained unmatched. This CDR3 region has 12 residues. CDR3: CASSQTTGRIFF. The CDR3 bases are TGTGCCAGCAGTCAAACGACAGGGAGGATTTTCTTT.

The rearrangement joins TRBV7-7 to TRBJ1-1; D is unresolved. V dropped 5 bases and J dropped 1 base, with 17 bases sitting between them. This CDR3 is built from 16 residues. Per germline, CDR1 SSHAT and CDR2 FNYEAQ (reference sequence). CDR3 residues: CASSPTLPGENTEAFF. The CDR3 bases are TGTGCCAGCAGCCCCACATTACCAGGTGAGAACACTGAAGCTTTCTTT.

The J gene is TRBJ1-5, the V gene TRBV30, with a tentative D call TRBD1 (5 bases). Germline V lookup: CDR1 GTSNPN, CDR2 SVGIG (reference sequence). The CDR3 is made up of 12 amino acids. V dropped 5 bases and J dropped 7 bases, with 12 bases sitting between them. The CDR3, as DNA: TGTGCCTGGGGAGGCGACAGCCAGCCCCAGCATTTT. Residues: CAWGGDSQPQHF.

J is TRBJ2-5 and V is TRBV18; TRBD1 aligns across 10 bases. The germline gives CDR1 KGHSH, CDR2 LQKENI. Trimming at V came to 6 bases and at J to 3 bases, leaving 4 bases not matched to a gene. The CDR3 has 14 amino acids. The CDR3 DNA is TGTGCCAGCTCCCTGACAGGGGGCGAAGAGACCCAGTACTTC. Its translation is CASSLTGGEETQYF.

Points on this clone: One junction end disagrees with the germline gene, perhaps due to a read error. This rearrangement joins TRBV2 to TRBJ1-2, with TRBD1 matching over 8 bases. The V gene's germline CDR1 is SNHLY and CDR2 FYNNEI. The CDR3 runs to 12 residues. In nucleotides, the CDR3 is TGTGCCAGCCGTGACTACAACAGGGGGGACACCTTC. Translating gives CASRDYNRGDTF.

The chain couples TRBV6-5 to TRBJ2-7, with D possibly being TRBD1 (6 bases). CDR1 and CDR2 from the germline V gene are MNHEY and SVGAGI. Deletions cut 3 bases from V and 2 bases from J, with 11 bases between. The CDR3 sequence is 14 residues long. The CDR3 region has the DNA TGTGCCAGCAGTTATCCCGACAGGACCTACGAGCAGTACTTC. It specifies CASSYPDRTYEQYF.

The CDR3 region is CAWDRDRAGPQHF. In nucleotides, the CDR3 is TGTGCCTGGGATCGCGACAGGGCTGGGCCCCAGCATTTT. The chain combines TRBV30 with TRBJ1-5; 7 bases match TRBD1. This CDR3 has 13 residues. The germline gives CDR1 GTSNPN, CDR2 SVGIG (reference sequence). Losses at the gene ends were 5 bases for V and 9 bases for J; bases not matched to a gene: 10. Full variable domain (rest looked up from reference TRBV30 and TRBJ1-5): SQTIHQWPATLVQPVGSPLSLECTVEGTSNPNLYWYRQAAGRGLQLLFYSVGIGQISSEVPQNLSASRPQDRQFILSSKKLLLSDSGFYLCAWDRDRAGPQHFGDGTRLSIL.

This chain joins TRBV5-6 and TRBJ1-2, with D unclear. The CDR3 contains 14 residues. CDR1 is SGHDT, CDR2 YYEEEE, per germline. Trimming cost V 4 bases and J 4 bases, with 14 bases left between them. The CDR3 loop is CASSPDAFTYGYTF. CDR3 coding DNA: TGTGCCAGCAGCCCTGATGCGTTTACCTATGGCTACACCTTC.